This T cell receptor beta chain stems from a study of beta chain features in type 1 diabetes. The CDR3 covers 15 residues. Germline V CDR1 and CDR2: LGHNA, YSLEER. Trimming at V came to 3 bases and at J to 6 bases, leaving 6 bases not matched to a gene. This clone was seen only a few times. Its antigen remains unidentified. Sequenced material consisted of expressed TCRB transcripts (all of the isolated RNA was reverse transcribed). The protocol was immunoSEQ multiplex PCR, while the TCRdb copy is restricted to in-frame clones and leaves out a portion. The data hold fewer than 300,000 clones, with roughly 21% observed a single time. Study observations and caveats: Shortening that was moderate but significant affected the TCRB CDR3s of Type 1 diabetes patients in all four CD4+ subsets.

This sequence originates from a woman in her thirties or forties with type 1 diabetes. The sample was naive CD4+ T cells from blood. The rearrangement links TRBV4-3 to TRBJ2-1, with TRBD2 identical over 9 bases. CDR3 nucleotides: TGCGCCAGCAGCCAGGTAGCGGGGGCTTTCAATGAGCAGTTCTTC. Its protein is CASSQVAGAFNEQFF.